Below, 21 T cell receptor beta chains from the same sample are listed, as sequenced in a study of Tregs in tolerant kidney transplant recipients. The method was immunoSEQ multiplex PCR; TCRdb's version includes in-frame clones alone and lacks a portion of them. The sample has around 52,000 clones, around 80% seen once. What was sequenced was CD4+ T cells from blood. The source is a human donor in good health.

The CDR3 reads CASSASGYGYTF. Written as DNA, the CDR3 is TGTGCCAGCAGTGCTTCAGGGTACGGCTACACCTTC. The chain is built from TRBV6-5 and TRBJ1-2; TRBD1 might be the D (5 bases). CDR3 length equals 12 residues. Germline V gene lookup returns CDR1 MNHEY and CDR2 SVGAGI. V gave up 5 bases and J gave up 8 bases, with 12 bases separating them.

This clone was seen a handful of times. The chain links TRBV6-6 to TRBJ1-5, with 8 bases matching TRBD1. Germline V gene data show CDR1 as MNHNY and CDR2 as SVGAGI (reference sequence). The CDR3 contains 14 residues. V was clipped by 2 bases and J by 5 bases; unmatched bases: 2. CDR3 amino acids: CASSYRQGHQPQHF. Here the CDR3 DNA reads TGTGCCAGCAGTTACAGACAGGGGCATCAGCCCCAGCATTTT.

This chain joins TRBV18 and TRBJ2-7, with a tentative D call TRBD1 (5 bases). The V end lost 1 base, the J end lost 4 bases, and 8 bases lay between the germline ends. The V gene's germline CDR1 is KGHSH and CDR2 LQKENI. This CDR3 has 13 residues. The CDR3 protein is CASSPQGLYEQYF. CDR3 in DNA: TGTGCCAGCTCACCACAGGGGCTTTACGAGCAGTACTTC.

The rearrangement links TRBV2 to TRBJ2-7; D is unresolved. The germline V and J ends were trimmed by 3 bases and 0 bases, with 12 bases remaining between them. This CDR3 comprises 15 residues. Germline V lookup: CDR1 SNHLY, CDR2 FYNNEI. The CDR3 sequence: CASSESRLSSYEQYF. For the CDR3, the DNA is TGTGCCAGCAGTGAGTCTCGGTTAAGCTCCTACGAGCAGTACTTC.

This sequence joins TRBV2 and TRBJ2-7; 7 positions agree with TRBD2. The germline V gene encodes CDR1 SNHLY and CDR2 FYNNEI. Losses at the gene ends were 5 bases for V and 1 base for J; bases not matched to a gene: 5. The CDR3 spans 14 residues. CDR3: CASSSGTTSYEQYF. The CDR3 DNA follows: TGTGCCAGCAGTTCCGGGACTACATCCTACGAGCAGTACTTC.

The rearrangement links TRBV29-1 to TRBJ2-5; D gene uncertain. The V and J ends lost 8 bases and 6 bases respectively, with 10 bases between them. Germline V gene lookup returns CDR1 SQVTM and CDR2 ANQGSEA. The length of the CDR3 is 10 residues. The CDR3 nucleotides are TGCAGCATCCGATGGAAGACCCAGTACTTC. Protein: CSIRWKTQYF.

The chain combines TRBV9 with TRBJ1-4; possibly TRBD1 for D (5 bases). Trimming cost V 4 bases and J 0 bases, with 7 bases left between them. Germline loops: CDR1 SGDLS, CDR2 YYNGEE. The CDR3 totals 14 residues. This CDR3 reads CASSPGTTNEKLFF. The CDR3 DNA sequence: TGTGCCAGCAGCCCAGGGACAACTAATGAAAAACTGTTTTTT.

The chain employs TRBV29-1 and TRBJ2-7; D gene unclear. The CDR3 contains 11 residues. CDR1 SQVTM and CDR2 ANQGSEA come from the germline V gene. Deletions cut 4 bases from V and 0 bases from J, with 4 bases between. DNA of the CDR3: TGCAGCGTTGGGTACTCCTACGAGCAGTACTTC. This gives the protein CSVGYSYEQYF.

The rearrangement joins TRBV5-4 to TRBJ2-3; 12 bases line up with TRBD2. The J segment lost 6 bases and the V segment lost 3 bases, leaving 5 bases of the junction unmatched. Germline V gene lookup returns CDR1 SGHNT and CDR2 YYREEE (reference sequence). CDR3 size: 15 residues. The CDR3 protein is CASSSSGGVADTQYF. CDR3 bases: TGTGCCAGCAGCTCTAGCGGGGGGGTAGCGGATACGCAGTATTTT.

The chain recombines TRBV11-2 with TRBJ2-5; D unresolved. The CDR3 sequence is 15 residues long. V was trimmed by 1 base and J by 1 base, leaving 10 bases between them. CDR1 is SGHAT and CDR2 is FQNNGV in the germline V gene. The CDR3 DNA reads as TGTGCCAGCAGCTTAGGGATTGCGGTCCAAGAGACCCAGTACTTC. Translated: CASSLGIAVQETQYF.

The genes are TRBV2 and TRBJ2-3, with D perhaps matching TRBD2 (5 bases). CDR1 and CDR2 (germline): SNHLY, FYNNEI. The CDR3 length is 16 residues. Trimming cost V 6 bases and J 6 bases, with 22 bases left between them. This chain's CDR3 is CASSVTLEGLMDTQYF. The CDR3, as DNA: TGTGCCAGCAGCGTAACCCTAGAGGGCCTAATGGATACGCAGTATTTT.

The gene calls are TRBV18 and TRBJ2-7; no clear D. Looked up from germline, CDR1 is KGHSH and CDR2 is LQKENI. The ends were cut back, 3 bases at V and 3 bases at J, with 15 bases in the middle. The CDR3 contains 15 residues. Here the CDR3 DNA reads TGTGCCAGCTCACCCAACACCGACACCTACTACGAGCAGTACTTC. Encoded protein: CASSPNTDTYYEQYF.

The genes are TRBV21-1 and TRBJ2-6; whether TRBD2, the table's D call, matches the DNA was not checked. TRBV21-1 is a pseudogene locus. The CDR3 length is 17 residues. The CDR3 DNA sequence: TGTGCCAGCAGCCTCCCAACGGGAGGCTCTGGGGCCAACGTCCTGACTTTC. Residues: CASSLPTGGSGANVLTF.

This clone was counted once. The V and J genes are TRBV7-8 and TRBJ2-7; 9 nucleotides match TRBD2. V lost 4 bases to trimming and J lost 2 bases; unmatched junction nucleotides: 6. Germline V CDR1 and CDR2: SGHVS, FQNEAQ. The CDR3 runs to 15 residues. CDR3 DNA: TGTGCCAGCAGCTCACCGGGACTAGCACCCTACGAGCAGTACTTC. Residues: CASSSPGLAPYEQYF.

The chain recombines TRBV7-2 with TRBJ1-6, with D hard to call. Germline assignment: CDR1 SGHTA and CDR2 FQGNSA. CDR3 length equals 12 residues. The V and J ends lost 0 bases and 7 bases respectively, with 1 base between them. CDR3: CASSLANSPLHF. In DNA, the CDR3 is TGTGCCAGCAGCTTAGCAAATTCACCCCTCCACTTT.

The chain carries TRBV11-3 and TRBJ2-1; 7 bases fit TRBD2. The CDR3 loop spans 13 amino acids. The ends lost 8 bases at V and 7 bases at J; junction bases unmatched: 8. Germline V gene data show CDR1 as SGHNT and CDR2 as YENEEA. DNA for the CDR3: TGTGCCAGCGACGACACGGGGGGTAATGAGCAGTTCTTC. This gives the protein CASDDTGGNEQFF.

This chain connects TRBV4-3 to TRBJ1-4; D uncertain. V was shortened by 1 base and J by 7 bases, with 13 bases between the two germline ends. CDR1 LGHNA and CDR2 YSLEER come from the germline V gene. This CDR3 has 15 amino acids. CDR3 nucleotides: TGCGCCAGCAGCCAAGGAATTCCGGGCCGTGAAAAACTGTTTTTT. Amino acids: CASSQGIPGREKLFF.

The CDR3 region has the DNA TGTGCCAGCAGCGTAGGTTTGCCAGGGTGGGGGGAAGAGACCCAGTACTTC. Translated: CASSVGLPGWGEETQYF. The rearrangement joins TRBV9 to TRBJ2-5, with TRBD2 as a possible D gene (6 bases). This CDR3 has 17 amino acids. CDR1 SGDLS and CDR2 YYNGEE come from the germline V gene. Trimming removed 0 bases from V and 3 bases from J, with 18 bases in between.

V gene TRBV2 combines with J gene TRBJ1-1; D possibly corresponds to TRBD1 (6 bases). Trimming removed 11 bases from V and 2 bases from J, with 15 bases in between. The germline V gene encodes CDR1 SNHLY and CDR2 FYNNEI. The CDR3 sequence is 13 residues long. The CDR3 DNA sequence: TGTGCCGGCGGAGGACAGCCTAACACTGAAGCTTTCTTT. This translates into CAGGGQPNTEAFF.

This clone was found once. The CDR3 reads CASSQGVGGTEAFF. CDR3 coding DNA: TGTGCCAGCAGTCAGGGGGTAGGTGGCACTGAAGCTTTCTTT. This chain joins TRBV2 and TRBJ1-1; TRBD1 agrees at 7 bases. V lost 5 bases to trimming and J lost 4 bases; unmatched junction nucleotides: 7. Germline loops: CDR1 SNHLY, CDR2 FYNNEI. This CDR3 region has 14 residues.

This clone appeared a few times. This specimen includes other DNA sequences encoding the same CDR3. The CDR3 here is CSVEGRGGGPIGTQYF. The CDR3 nucleotides read TGCAGCGTTGAAGGTCGGGGCGGGGGACCGATCGGTACGCAGTATTTT. This chain joins TRBV29-1 and TRBJ2-3; 7 bases agree with TRBD2. CDR3 size: 16 residues. Losses at the gene ends were 1 base for V and 8 bases for J; bases not matched to a gene: 15. Per the germline V gene, CDR1 is SQVTM and CDR2 is ANQGSEA.